Below, 20 T cell receptor beta chains from the same sample are listed, as sequenced in a study of T cell clonotyping in hematopoietic cell transplantation. Time point reported: recipient sample about 28 days before transplant, after cytoreduction. Only in-frame clones appear in the TCRdb table, and some are missing; sequencing was by immunoSEQ multiplex PCR. The sample holds 30,000 or so clones, 60% to 85% seen once. This specimen consisted of peripheral blood mononuclear cells, obtained before stem cell transplant. All receptors come from a woman younger than 45 with chronic myeloid leukemia. Some clones in this sample may be carry-over from other donors' samples.

J is TRBJ2-7 and V is TRBV12-5; D is unresolved. CDR1 and CDR2 from the germline V gene are LGHNT and FRNRAP. This CDR3 spans 13 amino acids. Trimming shortened V by 2 bases and J by 2 bases, and 7 bases separated the two germline ends. The chain's CDR3 is CASGLQTAYEQYF. CDR3 DNA: TGTGCTAGTGGTTTGCAAACAGCCTACGAGCAGTACTTC.

This chain joins TRBV28 and TRBJ1-1; D uncertain. V lost 3 bases, J lost 3 bases, and 2 bases lay in between. The CDR3 sequence is 11 residues long. Germline CDR1 and CDR2: MDHEN and SYDVKM. DNA for the CDR3: TGTGCCAGCAGTTTTTACACTGAAGCTTTCTTT. Amino acids: CASSFYTEAFF.

The rearrangement joins TRBV29-1 to TRBJ1-2; D uncertain. Germline assignment: CDR1 SQVTM and CDR2 ANQGSEA. The CDR3 sequence is 12 residues long. Trimming shortened V by 0 bases and J by 7 bases, and 9 bases separated the two germline ends. The CDR3 bases are TGCAGCGTTGAAGATCGTTCGGGTGGCTACACCTTC. This encodes CSVEDRSGGYTF. Based on the CDR3 plus reference TRBV29-1 and TRBJ1-2, the full variable domain is SAVISQKPSRDICQRGTSLTIQCQVDSQVTMMFWYRQQPGQSLTLIATANQGSEATYESGFVIDKFPISRPNLTFSTLTVSNMSPEDSSIYLCSVEDRSGGYTFGSGTRLTVV.

V gene TRBV7-6 combines with J gene TRBJ1-2; 8 bases align to TRBD1. With V trimmed by 11 bases and J by 3 bases, 2 bases remained unmatched. The V gene's germline CDR1 is SGHVS and CDR2 FNYEAQ. CDR3 length equals 11 residues. The CDR3 DNA is TGTGCCTCAGGGGGCGACTATGGCTACACCTTC. Amino acid sequence: CASGGDYGYTF.

V gene TRBV19 combines with J gene TRBJ1-5; D remains ambiguous. CDR3 size: 16 residues. CDR1 is LNHDA and CDR2 is SQIVND in the germline V gene (reference sequence). V was clipped by 5 bases and J by 3 bases, with 17 bases between them. CDR3 in amino acids: CASSPRVGVNNQPQHF. The CDR3 bases are TGTGCCAGTAGTCCGCGGGTTGGGGTGAACAATCAGCCCCAGCATTTT. Full variable domain (outside the CDR3, taken from reference TRBV19 and TRBJ1-5): DGGITQSPKYLFRKEGQNVTLSCEQNLNHDAMYWYRQDPGQGLRLIYYSQIVNDFQKGDIAEGYSVSREKKESFPLTVTSAQKNPTAFYLCASSPRVGVNNQPQHFGDGTRLSIL.

The count of this clone is one. The chain employs TRBV14 and TRBJ1-1, with D perhaps TRBD1 (6 bases). The germline V gene encodes CDR1 SGHDN and CDR2 FVKESK. This CDR3 has 13 residues. V dropped 6 bases and J dropped 5 bases, with 13 bases sitting between them. Here the CDR3 reads CASSQGIWTEAFF. In DNA, the CDR3 is TGTGCCAGCAGTCAGGGGATTTGGACTGAAGCTTTCTTT.

This chain connects TRBV6-4 to TRBJ2-3, with TRBD2 identical over 11 bases. The V gene end was trimmed by 0 bases and the J gene end by 4 bases; junction bases not matched to a gene: 0. There are 15 residues in the CDR3. Germline V gene sequence: CDR1 MRHNA, CDR2 SNTAGT. CDR3 sequence: CASSDSSGGADTQYF. The DNA for the CDR3 is TGTGCCAGCAGTGACTCTAGCGGGGGGGCAGATACGCAGTATTTT.

CDR3: CASSLQGAQYF. CDR3 in DNA: TGTGCCAGCAGCCTACAGGGAGCGCAGTACTTC. The chain has TRBV5-4 and TRBJ2-7; D might be TRBD1 (6 bases). The germline gives CDR1 SGHNT, CDR2 YYREEE (reference sequence). The CDR3 sequence is 11 residues long. V lost 4 bases, J lost 9 bases, and 11 bases lay in between.

The J gene is TRBJ2-7, the V gene TRBV6-5; 7 bases fit TRBD2. The CDR3 totals 14 residues. Germline trimming cut 4 bases from V and 2 bases from J; bases unmatched to any gene: 5. The germline V gene has CDR1 MNHEY and CDR2 SVGAGI. This CDR3 reads CASSSRRETYEQYV. DNA for the CDR3: TGTGCCAGCAGTTCTCGGCGGGAGACCTACGAGCAGTACGTC.

The gene calls are TRBV7-2 and TRBJ2-5, with 9 bases matching TRBD2. CDR3 length: 14 residues. Looked up from germline, CDR1 is SGHTA and CDR2 is FQGNSA. With 6 bases clipped from V and 1 base from J, the junction kept 3 bases outside the gene matches. The CDR3 DNA reads as TGTGCCAGCAGACCTAGCGGGGCCCAAGAGACCCAGTACTTC. Its translation: CASRPSGAQETQYF. Variable domain in full (rest from reference TRBV7-2 and TRBJ2-5): GAGVSQSPSNKVTEKGKDVELRCDPISGHTALYWYRQSLGQGLEFLIYFQGNSAPDKSGLPSDRFSAERTGGSVSTLTIQRTQQEDSAVYLCASRPSGAQETQYFGPGTRLLVL.

The chain is built from TRBV6-5 and TRBJ1-2; perhaps TRBD1 as D (5 bases). V was cut by 2 bases and J by 8 bases, with 12 bases left in between. The CDR3 is 13 residues long. The germline gives CDR1 MNHEY, CDR2 SVGAGI. CDR3 in amino acids: CASSYDQGYGYTF. Here the CDR3 DNA reads TGTGCCAGCAGTTACGACCAGGGCTACGGCTACACCTTC.

The V gene is TRBV30, the J gene TRBJ2-7; no clear D. The CDR3 contains 12 residues. Per the germline V gene, CDR1 is GTSNPN and CDR2 is SVGIG (reference sequence). Trimming shortened V by 4 bases and J by 6 bases, and 13 bases separated the two germline ends. The CDR3 sequence is CAWNTGGREQYF. The CDR3 nucleotides read TGTGCCTGGAATACGGGTGGTCGCGAGCAGTACTTC.

The chain links TRBV9 to TRBJ2-1, with a possible D match to TRBD1 (6 bases). This CDR3 contains 12 residues. Germline assignment: CDR1 SGDLS and CDR2 YYNGEE. With 4 bases removed from V and 12 bases from J, the gap between germline ends came to 14 bases. The CDR3 loop is CASSTGPQRQFF. CDR3 coding DNA: TGTGCCAGCAGCACAGGGCCCCAGAGGCAGTTCTTC.

In its sample, this clone was seen once. The J gene is TRBJ2-7, the V gene TRBV25-1; 10 positions agree with TRBD1. Trimming took 3 bases from V and 2 from J; bases not matched to a gene: 4. The CDR3 is made up of 15 amino acids. Germline V gene sequence: CDR1 MGHDK, CDR2 SYGVNS. Written as DNA, the CDR3 is TGTGCCAGCAGTGAGGGACAGGGGCTTACCTACGAGCAGTACTTC. Translated, it gives CASSEGQGLTYEQYF.

The chain joins TRBV9 to TRBJ1-2; unclear D gene. V was cut by 4 bases and J by 2 bases, with 15 bases left in between. Germline CDR1 SGDLS, CDR2 YYNGEE. This CDR3 is built from 15 residues. CDR3 protein: CASSSAGSLNYGYTF. The CDR3 DNA is TGTGCCAGCAGCTCCGCCGGGTCACTCAACTATGGCTACACCTTC.

The rearrangement uses TRBV19 and TRBJ1-5; 9 nucleotides line up with TRBD1. V shed 4 bases, J shed 2 bases, and the junction held 9 bases outside the gene matches. CDR3 length: 17 amino acids. The germline V gene encodes CDR1 LNHDA and CDR2 SQIVND (reference sequence). CDR3 loop: CASSTLGTGIGNQPQHF. CDR3 nucleotides: TGTGCCAGTAGTACCCTCGGGACAGGGATCGGCAATCAGCCCCAGCATTTT.

This rearrangement joins TRBV27 to TRBJ1-1; 11 bases are shared with TRBD1. Germline CDR1 is MNHEY and CDR2 is SMNVEV (reference sequence). V gave up 6 bases and J gave up 10 bases; unmatched junction bases: 7. The CDR3 has 13 amino acids. The CDR3 DNA reads TGTGCCAGCAGGGACAGGGGGCAATTGAGAGCTTTCTTT. Protein: CASRDRGQLRAFF.

The V and J genes are TRBV29-1 and TRBJ1-2; 7 nucleotides agree with TRBD1. Germline CDR1 reads SQVTM; CDR2 reads ANQGSEA. The V and J ends lost 2 bases and 1 base, in that order; junction bases with no gene match: 7. The CDR3 runs to 15 residues. The CDR3 region is CSVEIPTGINYGYTF. For the CDR3, the DNA is TGCAGCGTTGAAATACCGACAGGGATTAACTATGGCTACACCTTC. The full variable domain, rest sourced from reference TRBV29-1 and TRBJ1-2, is SAVISQKPSRDICQRGTSLTIQCQVDSQVTMMFWYRQQPGQSLTLIATANQGSEATYESGFVIDKFPISRPNLTFSTLTVSNMSPEDSSIYLCSVEIPTGINYGYTFGSGTRLTVV.

The gene calls are TRBV7-2 and TRBJ2-7, with 8 bases aligning to TRBD1. The CDR3 runs 14 residues. Germline-derived CDR1 and CDR2 are SGHTA and FQGNSA. V trimming: 5 bases; J trimming: 3 bases; junction bases outside the gene matches: 6. In DNA form, the CDR3 reads TGTGCCAGCAGCGTCCAGACAGGGGTCTACGAGCAGTACGTC. This translates into CASSVQTGVYEQYV.

The gene calls are TRBV10-1 and TRBJ2-3; no reliable D call. CDR3 size: 13 residues. The ends were cut back, 8 bases at V and 6 bases at J, with 15 bases in the middle. Germline V CDR1 and CDR2: WNHNN, SYGVQD (reference sequence). CDR3 DNA: TGCGCCAGCTCCGGCGGCCCCCTGGATACGCAGTATTTT. This gives the protein CASSGGPLDTQYF.